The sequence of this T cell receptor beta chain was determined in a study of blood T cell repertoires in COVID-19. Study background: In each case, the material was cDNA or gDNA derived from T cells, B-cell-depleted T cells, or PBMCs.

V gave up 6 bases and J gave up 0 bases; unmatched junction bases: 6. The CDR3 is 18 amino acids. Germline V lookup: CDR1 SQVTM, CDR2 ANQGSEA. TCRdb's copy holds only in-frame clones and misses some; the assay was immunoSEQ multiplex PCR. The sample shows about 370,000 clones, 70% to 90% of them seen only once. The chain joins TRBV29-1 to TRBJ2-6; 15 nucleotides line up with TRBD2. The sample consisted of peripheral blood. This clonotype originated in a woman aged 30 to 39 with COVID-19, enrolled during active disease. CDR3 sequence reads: CSVTGLAGGTSGANVLTF. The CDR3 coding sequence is TGCAGCGTAACCGGACTAGCGGGAGGGACCTCTGGGGCCAACGTCCTGACTTTC. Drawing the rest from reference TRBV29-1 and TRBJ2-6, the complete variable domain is SAVISQKPSRDICQRGTSLTIQCQVDSQVTMMFWYRQQPGQSLTLIATANQGSEATYESGFVIDKFPISRPNLTFSTLTVSNMSPEDSSIYLCSVTGLAGGTSGANVLTFGAGSRLTVL.